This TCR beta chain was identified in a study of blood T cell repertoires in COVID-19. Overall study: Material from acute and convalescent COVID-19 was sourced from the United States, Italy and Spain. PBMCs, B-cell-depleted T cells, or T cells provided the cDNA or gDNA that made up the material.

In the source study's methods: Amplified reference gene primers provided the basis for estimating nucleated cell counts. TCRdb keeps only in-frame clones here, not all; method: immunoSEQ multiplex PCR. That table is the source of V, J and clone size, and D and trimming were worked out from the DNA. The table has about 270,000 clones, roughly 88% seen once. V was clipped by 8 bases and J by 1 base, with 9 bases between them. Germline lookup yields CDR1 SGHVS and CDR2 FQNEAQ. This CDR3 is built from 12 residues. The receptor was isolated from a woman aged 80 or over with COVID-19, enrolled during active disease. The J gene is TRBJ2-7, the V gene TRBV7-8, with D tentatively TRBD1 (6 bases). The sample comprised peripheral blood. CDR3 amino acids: CASRQESYEQYF. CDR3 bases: TGTGCCAGCCGACAGGAATCCTACGAGCAGTACTTC.